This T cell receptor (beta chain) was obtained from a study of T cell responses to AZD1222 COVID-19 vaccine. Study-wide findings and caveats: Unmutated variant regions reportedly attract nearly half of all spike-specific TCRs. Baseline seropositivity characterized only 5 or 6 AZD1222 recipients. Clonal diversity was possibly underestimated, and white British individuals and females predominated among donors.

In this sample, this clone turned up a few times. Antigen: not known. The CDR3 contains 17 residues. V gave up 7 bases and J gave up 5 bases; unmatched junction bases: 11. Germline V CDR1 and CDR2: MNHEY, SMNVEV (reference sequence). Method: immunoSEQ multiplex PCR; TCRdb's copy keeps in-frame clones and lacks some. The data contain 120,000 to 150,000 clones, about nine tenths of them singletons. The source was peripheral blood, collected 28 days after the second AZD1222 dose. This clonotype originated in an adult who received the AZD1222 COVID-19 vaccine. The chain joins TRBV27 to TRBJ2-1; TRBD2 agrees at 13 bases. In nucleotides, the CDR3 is TGTGCCAGCACGAGGACTAGCGGGAGTGGATGGAACAATGAGCAGTTCTTC. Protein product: CASTRTSGSGWNNEQFF.